This record concerns one TCR beta chain sequence. Its antigen is still unknown. The record originates from a study of metastatic and nonmetastatic thyroid tumors. TCRdb reprocessed the PCR reads via MiXCR. There are about 21,000 clones in the sample; around 16% occur only once, and roughly 10% lies in the top ten. Study-wide results and caveats: For both blood and tumor, malignant thyroid tumors reportedly showed significantly higher TCR beta diversity than benign nodules did.

Germline V gene lookup returns CDR1 PRHDT and CDR2 FYEKMQ (reference sequence). CDR3 length: 12 amino acids. Nobody among the patients had been given any treatment before thyroid surgery. V and J are TRBV13 and TRBJ1-5; weak D call: TRBD1 (5 bases). The source of this sequence is a female donor with papillary thyroid cancer or a benign thyroid nodule (not recorded which). Some clones in this sample may be carry-over from other donors' samples. Specimen: tumor tissue. The CDR3 sequence: CFSSRDNQPQHF. In DNA form, the CDR3 reads TGTTTCAGCAGCAGGGACAATCAGCCCCAGCATTTT. The whole variable domain, filled in from reference TRBV13 and TRBJ1-5, reads AAGVIQSPRHLIKEKRETATLKCYPIPRHDTVYWYQQGPGQDPQFLISFYEKMQSDKGSIPDRFSAQQFSDYHSELNMSSLELGDSALYFCFSSRDNQPQHFGDGTRLSIL.